This T cell receptor (beta chain) was identified during a study of T-cell reconstitution after alpha-beta-depleted transplantation in children (dated by TCRdb to the mid-2010s). Turning to the overall study: Using TCR repertoire profiling, the study quantitatively followed how T-cell immune reconstitution unfolded in children after TCRalphabeta/CD19-depleted allogeneic hematopoietic cell transplantation.

General study outcomes and caveats: In some patients, the high TCRbeta diversity seen at day 60 was put down to recipient T cells and intrathymic progenitors that had survived conditioning. Apparently early alphabetaT-cell count recovery about two months after transplant reportedly relied on only several hundred rapidly expanded clones derived from non-depleted graft cells. Over the following months the frequencies of hyperexpanded clones went down, and after one year T-cell counts and TCRbeta diversity were mostly credited to newly produced T cells.

Library generation was performed with PCR. The sequencer listed for this sample is Illumina HiSeq 2500. TCR libraries were prepared with molecular barcoding, using unique molecular identifiers to normalize TCRbeta repertoire quantification. TCRdb applied fastp at Q25 and MiXCR to the public reads, then kept only in-frame beta chains. CDR3 protein duplicates are merged, each entry listing the most common genes and DNA. The sample table shows about 200,000 distinct CDR3 sequences, and 5% to 7.5% are seen once. The ten largest clones capture roughly 4.8% of the sample. The CDR3 numbers 14 residues from cysteine through phenylalanine. Of the read, only the CDR3 DNA is kept; its 42 bases are in frame from base 1. Cut back by 2 bases and 2 bases, the V and J ends lie 10 bases apart. CDR1 SEHNR and CDR2 FQNEAQ are derived from the germline V gene (reference sequence). Sample treatment or condition, as interpreted from the label and publication: allogeneic hematopoietic cell transplantation with graft depleted of TCRalphabeta T cells and CD19 B cells. Transplant recipients were children who received TCRalphabeta/CD19-depleted allogeneic hematopoietic cell grafts.

This clonotype was recorded many times. Its specific antigen is unknown. Nothing much larger sits one base from this clone, and base qualities are not available. The source was PBMCs, collected before TCRalphabeta/CD19-depleted stem cell transplant. The rearrangement combines TRBV7-9 with TRBJ2-7, with the D gene not clear enough to name. This sequence was found in a girl under three years old with combined immunodeficiency, due to receive a stem cell transplant. The CDR3 here reads CASSLYGTPYEQYF. The DNA reads TGTGCCAGCAGCTTATACGGCACCCCCTACGAGCAGTACTTC.